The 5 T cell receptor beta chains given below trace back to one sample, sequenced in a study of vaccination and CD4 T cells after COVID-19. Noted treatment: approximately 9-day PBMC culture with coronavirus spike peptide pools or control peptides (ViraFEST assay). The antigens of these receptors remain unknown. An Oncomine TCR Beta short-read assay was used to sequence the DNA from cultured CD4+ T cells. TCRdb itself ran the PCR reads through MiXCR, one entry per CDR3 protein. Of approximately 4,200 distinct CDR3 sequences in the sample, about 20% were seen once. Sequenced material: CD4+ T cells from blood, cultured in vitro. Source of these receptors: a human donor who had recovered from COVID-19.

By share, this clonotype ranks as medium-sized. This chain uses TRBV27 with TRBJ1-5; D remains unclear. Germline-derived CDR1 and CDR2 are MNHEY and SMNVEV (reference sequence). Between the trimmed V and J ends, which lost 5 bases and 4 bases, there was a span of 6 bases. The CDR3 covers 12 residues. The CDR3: CASSHINQPQHF. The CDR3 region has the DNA TGTGCCAGCAGTCATATAAATCAGCCCCAGCATTTT.

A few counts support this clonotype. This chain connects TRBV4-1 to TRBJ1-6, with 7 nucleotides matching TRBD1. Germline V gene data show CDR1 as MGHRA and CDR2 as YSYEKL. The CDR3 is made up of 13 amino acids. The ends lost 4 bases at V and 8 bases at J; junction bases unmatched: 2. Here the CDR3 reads CASSPQGDSPLHF. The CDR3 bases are TGCGCCAGCAGCCCGCAGGGGGATTCACCCCTCCACTTT.

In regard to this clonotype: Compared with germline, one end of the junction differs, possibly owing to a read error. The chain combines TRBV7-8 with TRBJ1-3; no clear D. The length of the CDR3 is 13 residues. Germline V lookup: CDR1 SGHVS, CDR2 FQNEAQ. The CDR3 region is CVSSLYSGNTIYF. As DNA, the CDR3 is TGTGTCAGCAGCTTATACTCTGGAAACACCATATATTTT.

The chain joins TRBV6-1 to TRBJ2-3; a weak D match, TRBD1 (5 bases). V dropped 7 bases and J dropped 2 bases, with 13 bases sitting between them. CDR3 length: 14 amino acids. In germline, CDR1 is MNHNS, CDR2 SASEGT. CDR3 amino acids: CASKVGRLTDTQYF. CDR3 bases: TGTGCCAGCAAGGTGGGGCGGCTCACAGATACGCAGTATTTT.

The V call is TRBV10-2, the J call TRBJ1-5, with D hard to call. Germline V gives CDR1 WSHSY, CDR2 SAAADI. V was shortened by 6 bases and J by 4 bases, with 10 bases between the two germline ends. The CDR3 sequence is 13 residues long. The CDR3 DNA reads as TGCGCCAGCAGAGACGGAAATAATCAGCCCCAGCATTTT. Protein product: CASRDGNNQPQHF.